One sample yielded the 7 T cell receptor beta chains listed below, sequenced in a study of identical twins. TCRdb analysed the 5' RACE reads with MiXCR anew, one entry per CDR3 protein. The sample has around 480,000 distinct CDR3 sequences, around 15% seen once. This sample was also put to use in a study of yellow fever vaccine responses in identical twins.

Sequenced sample: CD4+ T cells sorted from blood. These receptors all stem from a woman between 18 and 29 years old in good health.

The rearrangement joins TRBV3-1 to TRBJ2-3; 7 bases line up with TRBD2. The junction had 6 bases not matched to a gene; V was cut back by 1 base and J by 5 bases. Germline lookup yields CDR1 LGHDT and CDR2 YNNKEL (reference sequence). The CDR3 length is 15 residues. CDR3 coding DNA: TGTGCCAGCAGCCAAGCCCCCCCGGGGGGAGATACGCAGTATTTT. Translated: CASSQAPPGGDTQYF.

This chain connects TRBV20-1 to TRBJ2-1; TRBD1 matches at 9 bases. The length of the CDR3 is 15 residues. The V gene's germline CDR1 is DFQATT and CDR2 SNEGSKA (reference sequence). With V trimmed by 6 bases and J by 6 bases, 12 bases remained unmatched. The CDR3 loop reads CSATGPGTGSNEQFF. The CDR3 nucleotides read TGCAGTGCCACCGGGCCCGGGACAGGGTCCAATGAGCAGTTCTTC.

In its sample, this clonotype was seen many times. This chain uses TRBV3-1 with TRBJ2-4; D uncertain. Germline V CDR1 and CDR2: LGHDT, YNNKEL (reference sequence). Trimming shortened V by 2 bases and J by 0 bases, and 11 bases separated the two germline ends. The CDR3 length is 16 residues. CDR3 loop: CASSQNSPLAKNIQYF. The CDR3 DNA sequence: TGTGCCAGCAGCCAAAACAGTCCTCTAGCCAAAAACATTCAGTACTTC.

This chain links TRBV3-1 with TRBJ1-5, with a possible D match to TRBD1 (5 bases). V lost 6 bases, J lost 0 bases, and 9 bases lay in between. Per germline, CDR1 LGHDT and CDR2 YNNKEL (reference sequence). This CDR3 contains 14 residues. The CDR3 DNA reads as TGTGCCAGCAGTAAGGGGAGTAGCAATCAGCCCCAGCATTTT. This gives the protein CASSKGSSNQPQHF.

A word on this clonotype: This may stem from a read error, because a much larger clone lies one nucleotide away. The chain joins TRBV9 to TRBJ2-7, with 7 bases matching TRBD2. Germline V lookup: CDR1 SGDLS, CDR2 YYNGEE. The CDR3 contains 16 residues. CDR3 sequence reads: CASSAGSSSGRGEHYF. CDR3 DNA sequence: TGTGCCAGCAGCGCGGGTTCGTCTAGCGGACGGGGTGAGCATTACTTC. The full variable domain, in which reference TRBV9 and TRBJ2-7 provide the parts outside the CDR3, is DSGVTQTPKHLITATGQRVTLRCSPRSGDLSVYWYQQSLDQGLQFLIQYYNGEERAKGNILERFSAQQFPDLHSELNLSSLELGDSALYFCASSAGSSSGRGEHYFGPGTRLTVT.

This clonotype was detected only a few times. This rearrangement joins TRBV5-1 to TRBJ1-1; TRBD1 matches at 9 bases. The CDR3 runs 17 residues. V trimming: 5 bases; J trimming: 0 bases; junction bases outside the gene matches: 11. Germline V gene sequence: CDR1 SGHRS, CDR2 YFSETQ. Written as DNA, the CDR3 is TGCGCCAGCAGACCCGGGACAGGGAACTTAATGAACACTGAAGCTTTCTTT. It yields the protein CASRPGTGNLMNTEAFF.

The rearrangement joins TRBV6-6 to TRBJ2-1, with a possible D match to TRBD1 (5 bases). V was trimmed by 4 bases and J by 5 bases, leaving 9 bases between them. The CDR3 is 13 residues long. Germline V CDR1 and CDR2: MNHNY, SVGAGI (reference sequence). The CDR3 is CASSWGTNNEQFF. The CDR3 DNA follows: TGTGCCAGCAGTTGGGGCACCAACAATGAGCAGTTCTTC.